Here is one T cell receptor (beta chain) with its context. The CDR3 has 15 residues. Germline loops: CDR1 KGHSH, CDR2 LQKENI. The V and J ends lost 3 bases and 4 bases respectively, with 15 bases between them. Using immunoSEQ multiplex PCR, the repertoire was profiled, and TCRdb retains in-frame clones only, with some absent. The repertoire includes fewer than 90,000 clones, 80% to 95% of them detected once, and around 0.42% sits in the top ten. The data belong to a study of technical replicates of blood from a few donors. The sequencing input was T cells isolated from PBMCs. This sequence joins TRBV18 and TRBJ1-1, with no clear D. The TCR sequence derives from a human donor in good health. The CDR3 is CASSPSREMGTEAFF. The CDR3 DNA sequence: TGTGCCAGCTCACCCTCGAGGGAGATGGGCACTGAAGCTTTCTTT. Full variable domain (missing parts from reference TRBV18 and TRBJ1-1): NAGVMQNPRHLVRRRGQEARLRCSPMKGHSHVYWYRQLPEEGLKFMVYLQKENIIDESGMPKERFSAEFPKEGPSILRIQQVVRGDSAAYFCASSPSREMGTEAFFGQGTRLTVV.